This TCR beta chain was documented in a study of post-analysis software for immune sequencing data (dated by TCRdb to the mid-2010s). In terms of the full investigation: The recorded disease courses included relapsing-remitting, secondary progressive and progressive-relapsing multiple sclerosis, and some patients had no subtype annotation. A subset of samples was prepared in parallel using single-end sample barcoding, then pooled and co-amplified after Illumina adapter ligation. The multiple sclerosis patient repertoires were compared with about a dozen previously published healthy control repertoires from donors aged about 6 to 28 years.

Library preparation was by PCR. The run used an Illumina HiSeq 2500. To reduce PCR and sequencing biases, unique molecular identifiers were incorporated into the TCR beta cDNA libraries. Per 1 to 10 million input T cells, roughly 500,000 cDNA molecules were obtained, such that each molecule approximated one T cell. The same protocol used for the earlier healthy control dataset was applied to prepare and sequence the patient libraries. Within a given batch, samples were prepared together, multiplexed and sequenced on the same HiSeq lane. Processing in the source paper ran as follows. Raw barcoded reads were processed with MIGEC, discarding single-read molecular identifier groups before consensus assembly and CDR3 extraction. Clonotype tables were post-analysed with VDJtools, normalizing diversity by down-sampling all datasets to the smallest sample size. In repertoire overlap clustering, CDR3 amino acid sequences, but not nucleotide sequences, were matched to correct batch-related cross-sample contamination. TCRdb ran its own pipeline on the public reads, namely fastp trimming at Q25 and MiXCR clone calling, and kept in-frame beta chains. Each record represents a unique CDR3 protein, reported with the most common genes and DNA among its rows. None of the V and J calls come from the authors' own analysis; TCRdb made them. In all, the sample holds fewer than 850,000 distinct CDR3 sequences, and 25% to 30% of those were seen once. The top ten clones comprise more than 0.55% of the sample.

Points on this clonotype: What this receptor recognizes is not known. No per-base quality is available; no much larger clone lies one base away.

TCR beta repertoires were profiled from peripheral blood of 13 young patients with multiple sclerosis to demonstrate the VDJtools post-analysis software. Multiple sclerosis patients were children and adolescents aged roughly 6 to 17 years. General findings and caveats noted by the study authors: The control group was slightly older than the multiple sclerosis patient group. Patients showed significantly higher frequencies than controls for roughly 5 TRBV segments, among them TRBV5-6, TRBV5-1 and TRBV20-1. Direct clustering with F measure revealed strong co-clustering of samples prepared in the same batch, which led to a batch-effect correction. Significantly lower normalized Chao1 diversity was found in multiple sclerosis patients than in controls, suggesting substantial peripheral T-cell clonal expansion.

Looking up the germline V gene yields CDR1 MNHEY and CDR2 SVGAGI. Trimming removed 5 bases from V and 2 bases from J, leaving 11 bases between the germline ends. Measured from the cysteine to the phenylalanine, the CDR3 is 14 residues long. CDR3 DNA is the only sequence kept; it has 42 bases, read in frame from the first base. The TCR originated in a girl aged 10-17 years with multiple sclerosis. The chain joins TRBV6-5 to TRBJ2-3; TRBD2 is a weak D gene call, 5 bases matching. The sample was blood. The CDR3: CASSPGYDTDTQYF. The bases are TGTGCCAGCAGTCCGGGGTACGACACAGATACGCAGTATTTT.